This entry describes one T cell receptor (beta chain). The antigen remains unidentified. Findings and caveats of the study: Tumor memory CD4+ T cell TCR gene usage was found to cluster with blood and lymph node memory CD4+ cells and with lymph node naive CD4+ cells. The larger cohort examined one V-J beta rearrangement, not whole repertoires.

From the 5' RACE reads, TCRdb called clonotypes with MiXCR, one entry per CDR3 protein. The table shows around 33,000 distinct CDR3 sequences, with around a quarter occurring only once. The CDR3 has 16 amino acids. V shed 4 bases, J shed 0 bases, and the junction held 7 bases outside the gene matches. Germline V gene data show CDR1 as SGHRS and CDR2 as YFSETQ. The receptor's source is a female donor with breast cancer. V is TRBV5-1 and J is TRBJ1-5, with 7 bases identical to TRBD1. Sequenced: memory CD4+ T cells sorted from blood. As to subset: memory CD4+ T cells, CD4+CD45RO+CD25-. DNA of the CDR3: TGCGCCAGCAGCCCCGGGACAGACGATAGCAATCAGCCCCAGCATTTT. Its translation: CASSPGTDDSNQPQHF.